A single sample is the source of the 11 T cell receptor beta chains below, sequenced in a study of blood T cell repertoires in COVID-19. Clones were read by immunoSEQ multiplex PCR, and TCRdb kept only the in-frame ones, dropping some. Of roughly 330,000 clones detected, around 87% appear once; the ten largest clones hold about 5.4%. Material: PBMCs or T cells enriched from blood (not recorded which). The receptors stem from a woman in her thirties who had recovered from COVID-19.

The rearrangement links TRBV7-9 to TRBJ1-6; D possibly corresponds to TRBD1 (5 bases). Trimming left V 6 bases short and J 11 bases short, with 11 bases between. The CDR3 covers 12 residues. In germline, CDR1 is SEHNR, CDR2 FQNEAQ (reference sequence). Here the CDR3 DNA reads TGTGCCAGCAGGCGAGGGGAGGCACCCCTCCACTTT. As protein: CASRRGEAPLHF.

The J gene is TRBJ1-5, the V gene TRBV5-6; tentatively, D is TRBD1 (6 bases). Trimming cost V 3 bases and J 5 bases, with 18 bases left between them. This CDR3 region has 16 residues. Germline V gene lookup returns CDR1 SGHDT and CDR2 YYEEEE. The CDR3 reads CASSSRKGEWDQPQHF. The DNA of the CDR3 is TGTGCCAGCAGCTCCCGTAAGGGGGAATGGGATCAGCCCCAGCATTTT.

The chain carries TRBV28 and TRBJ2-7; no clear D gene. V lost 2 bases, J lost 3 bases, and 8 bases lay in between. From germline, CDR1 is MDHEN and CDR2 SYDVKM. The CDR3 is 13 amino acids. CDR3 nucleotides: TGTGCCAGCAGTTTAAGGCTAGACTACGAGCAGTACTTC. This codes for CASSLRLDYEQYF.

This clone was seen a handful of times. The junction does not match germline at one end; this may be a read error. The chain recombines TRBV10-3 with TRBJ2-3, with D unresolved. Germline V gene sequence: CDR1 ENHRY, CDR2 SYGVKD. This CDR3 is 14 amino acids long. CDR3: CATSSSSGTDTQYF. The CDR3 coding sequence is TGTGCCACCAGTAGCTCATCTGGCACAGATACGCAGTATTTT.

The chain couples TRBV7-9 to TRBJ1-4, with TRBD1 as a possible D gene (6 bases). The CDR3 totals 15 residues. Between the trimmed V and J ends, which lost 5 bases and 8 bases, there was a span of 18 bases. CDR1 SEHNR and CDR2 FQNEAQ come from the germline V gene (reference sequence). The DNA of the CDR3 is TGTGCCAGCAGCCCCAGGGGATCCGGGGAAGAAAAACTGTTTTTT. This translates into CASSPRGSGEEKLFF. Supplemented by reference TRBV7-9 and TRBJ1-4, the full variable domain reads DTGVSQNPRHKITKRGQNVTFRCDPISEHNRLYWYRQTLGQGPEFLTYFQNEAQLEKSRLLSDRFSAERPKGSFSTLEIQRTEQGDSAMYLCASSPRGSGEEKLFFGSGTQLSVL.

The chain has TRBV20-1 and TRBJ2-2, with 7 bases aligning to TRBD2. V shed 3 bases and J 3 bases; nucleotides not matched to a gene: 4. Germline assignment: CDR1 DFQATT and CDR2 SNEGSKA (reference sequence). The length of the CDR3 is 14 residues. This CDR3 is CSASASGYTGELFF. The CDR3 DNA reads as TGCAGTGCTAGTGCTAGCGGCTACACCGGGGAGCTGTTTTTT.

The rearrangement links TRBV18 to TRBJ1-1; D is uncertain. The CDR3 is 14 amino acids. Germline V gives CDR1 KGHSH, CDR2 LQKENI. Trimming cost V 7 bases and J 3 bases, with 15 bases left between them. CDR3 residues: CASCDDPTYTEAFF. In DNA, the CDR3 is TGTGCCAGCTGTGACGACCCGACTTACACTGAAGCTTTCTTT.

The V call is TRBV29-1, the J call TRBJ1-1, with 7 bases identical to TRBD1. V lost 7 bases and J lost 1; bases outside the gene matches: 3. Germline V gives CDR1 SQVTM, CDR2 ANQGSEA. The CDR3 extends over 12 amino acids. CDR3 DNA: TGCAGCGGCCGACAGGGGAACACTGAAGCTTTCTTT. It codes for CSGRQGNTEAFF.

The rearrangement uses TRBV29-1 and TRBJ1-1, with D perhaps matching TRBD1 (6 bases). V lost 7 bases and J lost 1, with 16 bases in between. The CDR3 sequence is 14 residues long. The V gene's germline CDR1 is SQVTM and CDR2 ANQGSEA. CDR3 sequence (DNA): TGCAGCGCGATAGGGGAGACAGGGAACACTGAAGCTTTCTTT. This sequence encodes CSAIGETGNTEAFF.

The chain recombines TRBV5-5 with TRBJ1-2; D uncertain. CDR3 size: 12 residues. CDR1 is SGHKS and CDR2 is YYEKEE in the germline V gene (reference sequence). Trimming shortened V by 5 bases and J by 4 bases, and 9 bases separated the two germline ends. The CDR3 DNA reads TGTGCCAGCAGGGGCGTGGGCTATGGCTACACCTTC. Translated, it gives CASRGVGYGYTF.

The chain is built from TRBV2 and TRBJ1-5; TRBD1 matches at 7 bases. In germline, CDR1 is SNHLY, CDR2 FYNNEI. The V gene end was trimmed by 6 bases and the J gene end by 5 bases; junction bases not matched to a gene: 10. This CDR3 has 15 residues. CDR3 residues: CASSPNEGADQPQHF. CDR3 bases: TGTGCCAGCAGCCCCAACGAGGGGGCCGATCAGCCCCAGCATTTT. Full variable domain (missing parts from reference TRBV2 and TRBJ1-5): EPEVTQTPSHQVTQMGQEVILRCVPISNHLYFYWYRQILGQKVEFLVSFYNNEISEKSEIFDDQFSVERPDGSNFTLKIRSTKLEDSAMYFCASSPNEGADQPQHFGDGTRLSIL.